The T cell receptor beta chain described here comes from a study of human T cells and chemical hapten exposure. Unfractionated whole blood yielded the extracted total RNA. Individual cDNA molecules received unique molecular identifiers in the library. Methods used by the authors: Samples ranged from about 23,224 to 690,600 TCRs, with a median of approximately 91,000. TCRdb reprocessed the 5' RACE reads via MiXCR and lists one record per CDR3 protein. TCRdb's processing, not the authors' own work, is the source of the V and J calls. The repertoire consists of 70,000 to 85,000 distinct CDR3 sequences, with approximately 15% occurring once and the leading ten covering under 7.5%. The sample holds a few counts of this clonotype. Its antigen remains unknown. Findings and caveats of the study: After DPC sensitization, TCRs above 1 in 1000 frequency showed no change.

The receptor comes from a female donor in good health.

CDR3 DNA: TGTGCCAGCGGGGCGGACCGCACTAACTATGGCTACACCTTC. This codes for CASGADRTNYGYTF. The genes are TRBV12-3 or TRBV12-4 and TRBJ1-2; a possible D gene is TRBD1 (5 bases). The germline V and J ends were trimmed by 8 bases and 0 bases, with 13 bases remaining between them. CDR3 length: 14 amino acids.